The next 17 T cell receptor beta chains were all read from a single sample in a study of blood T cell repertoires in COVID-19. Sequencing was performed with immunoSEQ multiplex PCR; in TCRdb, only in-frame clones are kept and a portion is missing. The table includes a few hundred thousand clones, 85% to 90% detected once. Source material: peripheral blood. The receptors originated from a woman aged 30 to 39 with COVID-19, enrolled during active disease.

This clone has a handful of counts. The rearrangement links TRBV25-1 to TRBJ2-1, with D unresolved. The germline V and J ends were trimmed by 8 bases and 8 bases, with 19 bases remaining between them. The CDR3 sequence is 14 residues long. CDR1 MGHDK and CDR2 SYGVNS come from the germline V gene. The CDR3 DNA sequence: TGTGCCAGCGCCCCGGCTGAAGCGACGGATGAGCAGTTCTTC. Translating it yields CASAPAEATDEQFF. Together with reference TRBV25-1 and TRBJ2-1, the CDR3 gives the full variable domain: EADIYQTPRYLVIGTGKKITLECSQTMGHDKMYWYQQDPGMELHLIHYSYGVNSTEKGDLSSESTVSRIRTEHFPLTLESARPSHTSQYLCASAPAEATDEQFFGPGTRLTVL.

The V and J genes are TRBV6-5 and TRBJ2-1; 7 bases map to TRBD2. V shed 7 bases and J 9 bases; nucleotides not matched to a gene: 12. This CDR3 comprises 14 residues. From germline, CDR1 is MNHEY and CDR2 SVGAGI. The CDR3: CASNSRGLKSEQFF. CDR3 DNA: TGTGCCAGCAATTCCCGGGGACTAAAGAGTGAGCAGTTCTTC.

Regarding this clone: The sample carries other DNA sequences with the same CDR3. The genes are TRBV7-9 and TRBJ1-5; D remains unclear. Trimming pared 3 bases from V and 5 bases from J, leaving 5 bases between. The CDR3 loop spans 12 amino acids. In germline, CDR1 is SEHNR, CDR2 FQNEAQ (reference sequence). CDR3 residues: CASSFSDQPQHF. The CDR3 DNA reads as TGTGCCAGCAGCTTCTCGGATCAGCCCCAGCATTTT.

In its sample, this clone was seen once. The V gene is TRBV7-8, the J gene TRBJ1-2; 10 nucleotides agree with TRBD1. The CDR3 totals 14 residues. Unmatched junction bases numbered 1, after V lost 3 bases and J lost 3 bases. Germline lookup yields CDR1 SGHVS and CDR2 FQNEAQ. In DNA, the CDR3 is TGTGCCAGCAGCTTGGGGACAGGGGACTATGGCTACACCTTC. As protein: CASSLGTGDYGYTF. Filled out from reference TRBV7-8 and TRBJ1-2, the complete variable domain reads GAGVSQSPRYKVAKRGQDVALRCDPISGHVSLFWYQQALGQGPEFLTYFQNEAQLDKSGLPSDRFFAERPEGSVSTLKIQRTQQEDSAVYLCASSLGTGDYGYTFGSGTRLTVV.

This rearrangement joins TRBV6-5 to TRBJ1-5; D may be TRBD1 (6 bases). Germline CDR1 reads MNHEY; CDR2 reads SVGAGI. With 4 bases removed from V and 4 bases from J, the gap between germline ends came to 17 bases. The CDR3 spans 16 residues. The CDR3 DNA reads TGTGCCAGCAGTTCCCGGAGGGGGGGGAGTAATCAGCCCCAGCATTTT. Encoded protein: CASSSRRGGSNQPQHF.

The chain has TRBV5-1 and TRBJ2-5, with TRBD1 as a possible D gene (6 bases). The length of the CDR3 is 13 residues. Trimming left V 4 bases short and J 1 base short, with 8 bases between. From germline, CDR1 is SGHRS and CDR2 YFSETQ. The CDR3 nucleotides read TGCGCCAGCAGCCGGACAGTCCAAGAGACCCAGTACTTC. Translating gives CASSRTVQETQYF.

This clone was counted a single time. The gene calls are TRBV30 and TRBJ1-2, with 10 nucleotides matching TRBD1. The V gene's germline CDR1 is GTSNPN and CDR2 SVGIG (reference sequence). The CDR3 is 13 residues long. V lost 5 bases to trimming and J lost 4 bases; unmatched junction nucleotides: 4. The CDR3 nucleotides read TGTGCCTGGGGGACAGGGGTTAGCTATGGCTACACCTTC. Protein sequence: CAWGTGVSYGYTF. Supplemented by reference TRBV30 and TRBJ1-2, the full variable domain reads SQTIHQWPATLVQPVGSPLSLECTVEGTSNPNLYWYRQAAGRGLQLLFYSVGIGQISSEVPQNLSASRPQDRQFILSSKKLLLSDSGFYLCAWGTGVSYGYTFGSGTRLTVV.

This clone is a singleton in its sample. V usage is TRBV18 and J usage is TRBJ1-2; 7 bases line up with TRBD1. The CDR3 is 18 amino acids. From germline, CDR1 is KGHSH and CDR2 LQKENI. After removal of 4 bases from V and 2 bases from J, the junction contained 16 bases not matched to a gene. CDR3 in DNA: TGTGCCAGCTCACGCCTCTCGGGACAGCGATCCCTGAACTATGGCTACACCTTC. As protein: CASSRLSGQRSLNYGYTF.

The chain links TRBV28 to TRBJ2-7, with 7 bases matching TRBD1. CDR1 MDHEN and CDR2 SYDVKM come from the germline V gene. V trimming: 3 bases; J trimming: 1 base; junction bases outside the gene matches: 3. The CDR3 is made up of 14 amino acids. CDR3 region: CASSLRDSSYEQYF. The DNA of the CDR3 is TGTGCCAGCAGTTTGAGGGACAGTTCCTACGAGCAGTACTTC.

The rearrangement uses TRBV10-1 and TRBJ1-4; TRBD1 agrees at 7 bases. The CDR3 consists of 16 residues. Trimming took 7 bases from V and 3 from J; bases not matched to a gene: 11. Looked up from germline, CDR1 is WNHNN and CDR2 is SYGVQD (reference sequence). The DNA for the CDR3 is TGCGCCAGCACTCCTCGGAGTAGGGGGCCTAATGAAAAACTGTTTTTT. This codes for CASTPRSRGPNEKLFF.

V is TRBV19 and J is TRBJ1-2; D is unclear. Germline V gene data show CDR1 as LNHDA and CDR2 as SQIVND (reference sequence). There are 14 residues in the CDR3. Between the trimmed V and J ends, which lost 2 bases and 0 bases, there was a span of 7 bases. CDR3 loop: CASSIPNSNYGYTF. The CDR3 DNA reads as TGTGCCAGTAGTATACCTAATTCTAACTATGGCTACACCTTC.

The chain employs TRBV18 and TRBJ1-1; tentative D call: TRBD1 (6 bases). The CDR3 length is 19 residues. V lost 4 bases and J 1 base, leaving 25 bases between the germline ends. Germline V gives CDR1 KGHSH, CDR2 LQKENI. The CDR3 region has the DNA TGTGCCAGCTCACGAAAGTATGCTAGGGACACTCTTCGGAACACTGAAGCTTTCTTT. Amino acid sequence: CASSRKYARDTLRNTEAFF.

The chain links TRBV14 to TRBJ1-2; TRBD1 matches 7 bases. The CDR3 has 16 residues. Trimming removed 5 bases from V and 0 bases from J; junction bases left unmatched: 9. The V gene's germline CDR1 is SGHDN and CDR2 FVKESK. CDR3 bases: TGTGCCAGCAGCAAAGGGGCAGGGGGGACTAACTATGGCTACACCTTC. It codes for CASSKGAGGTNYGYTF. The variable domain in full, with the rest retrieved from reference TRBV14 and TRBJ1-2, is EAGVTQFPSHSVIEKGQTVTLRCDPISGHDNLYWYRRVMGKEIKFLLHFVKESKQDESGMPNNRFLAERTGGTYSTLKVQPAELEDSGVYFCASSKGAGGTNYGYTFGSGTRLTVV.

The genes are TRBV2 and TRBJ1-1; 7 bases are a match to TRBD1. CDR3 length: 14 residues. V shed 7 bases and J 0 bases; nucleotides not matched to a gene: 5. In germline, CDR1 is SNHLY, CDR2 FYNNEI. CDR3 nucleotide sequence: TGTGCCAGCAAAGGGGGCAGACTGAACACTGAAGCTTTCTTT. Translated: CASKGGRLNTEAFF.

The DNA for the CDR3 is TGTGCCAGCAGCTTCTACCCCACTATCCGGGACAAGGGGGACTATGGCTACACCTTC. This sequence encodes CASSFYPTIRDKGDYGYTF. The J gene is TRBJ1-2, the V gene TRBV7-8, with D maybe TRBD1 (6 bases). The CDR3 runs 19 residues. Germline V lookup: CDR1 SGHVS, CDR2 FQNEAQ. Trimming pared 3 bases from V and 3 bases from J, leaving 26 bases between.

The gene calls are TRBV7-8 and TRBJ2-7, with TRBD1 matching over 10 bases. This CDR3 has 13 amino acids. The germline V gene has CDR1 SGHVS and CDR2 FQNEAQ. Trimming removed 5 bases from V and 3 bases from J; junction bases left unmatched: 1. In DNA, the CDR3 is TGTGCCAGCAGCCGGGACAGGGGCTACGAGCAGTACTTC. It codes for CASSRDRGYEQYF.

The rearrangement links TRBV27 to TRBJ1-5; TRBD1 matches at 11 bases. Germline V gene sequence: CDR1 MNHEY, CDR2 SMNVEV (reference sequence). This CDR3 spans 20 amino acids. V shed 5 bases and J 1 base; nucleotides not matched to a gene: 16. CDR3: CASSLDIERDRGKSNQPQHF. The CDR3 nucleotides are TGTGCCAGCAGTCTCGATATCGAACGGGACAGGGGGAAAAGCAATCAGCCCCAGCATTTT.